This T cell receptor (beta chain) is drawn from a study of Ad26.COV2.S vaccination and SARS-CoV-2 variants. Overall study: Ad26.COV2.S given intramuscularly, once or twice 56 days apart.

Generated by immunoSEQ multiplex PCR, the TCRdb table keeps only in-frame clones and is missing some. The table lists 360,000 or so clones, 70% to 90% of them singletons. Treatment noted: over 15 received Ad26.COV2.S at low or high dose, single or two shots; 5 received placebo; per-sample allocation not given. The investigators took samples on day 63 after the first vaccine or placebo injection. An Ad26 vector expressing Wuhan-strain SARS-CoV-2 spike served as the vaccine. Of note for this clone: Its target is not known.

Overall study findings and caveats: Participants in the vaccine arm had higher spike-specific TCR breadth; placebo recipients had lower.

The CDR3 runs 15 residues. Germline V gene data show CDR1 as MNHEY and CDR2 as SVGAGI. Trimming stripped 5 bases from V and 0 bases from J, with 13 bases between. The sequenced sample was peripheral blood, obtained in a trial of Ad26.COV2.S vaccine versus placebo. The chain employs TRBV6-5 and TRBJ1-2; possibly TRBD1 for D (6 bases). The receptor's source is a person between 18 and 60 years old who received the Ad26.COV2.S COVID-19 vaccine or a placebo. The CDR3 DNA reads TGTGCCAGCAGTCAGCAGGGGTTACCTAACTATGGCTACACCTTC. Translating it yields CASSQQGLPNYGYTF.